The next 2 T cell receptor beta chains were all read from a single sample in a study of Tregs in tolerant kidney transplant recipients. Data came from immunoSEQ multiplex PCR; TCRdb stores just in-frame clones and leaves some out. With around 48,000 clones in the sample, the ten largest clones hold roughly 0.93%. The source material was CD4+ T cells from blood, sampled before the transplant. Source of these receptors: a human donor who received a combined kidney and bone marrow transplant.

Notes on this clone: With the read ending 3 residues before the CDR3 end, the germline J gene is used to fill in that end. V usage is TRBV5-1 and J usage is TRBJ2-7, with TRBD2 identical over 7 bases. Germline CDR1 and CDR2: SGHRS and YFSETQ. The CDR3 has 15 amino acids. Trimming took 2 bases from V and 3 from J; bases not matched to a gene: 8. The CDR3 protein is CASSLSTSEVYEQYF. The CDR3 bases that were read are TGCGCCAGCAGCTTATCTACTAGCGAGGTCTACGAG.

On this clone itself: The read finishes 3 residues shy of the CDR3 end, and the germline J gene is used to complete it. The chain combines TRBV2 with TRBJ1-1, with D possibly matching TRBD1 (5 bases). Per germline, CDR1 SNHLY and CDR2 FYNNEI. The CDR3 is 13 amino acids. CDR3 bases read: TGTGCCAGCAGTGACCCGACGGGGGTGCGA. Its protein is CASSDPTGVR. The entire CDR3 protein is CASSDPTGVRAFF.